This entry is about one T cell receptor beta chain. These data are taken from a study of T-cell reconstitution after alpha-beta-depleted transplantation in children. Unique molecular identifiers were incorporated during preparation of the TCRbeta library. TCRdb reprocessed the PCR reads via MiXCR and lists one record per CDR3 protein. Of around 500,000 distinct CDR3 sequences in the sample, around 12% were seen once. Trimming took 0 bases from V and 4 from J, leaving 10 bases between them. The CDR3 is 14 residues long. Germline values: CDR1 SGHVS, CDR2 FNYEAQ. The chain recombines TRBV7-6 with TRBJ2-7; no definite D call. Sequenced here: PBMCs from the stem cell graft donor, sampled from the stem cell graft. The TCR sequence derives from a human donor who donated a stem cell graft to a child with combined immunodeficiency. The CDR3: CASSLASQPYEQYF. In DNA, the CDR3 is TGTGCCAGCAGCTTAGCGTCACAGCCTTACGAGCAGTACTTC.